Following are 20 T cell receptor beta chains from one sample sequenced in a study of cytomegalovirus exposure and HLA in healthy donors. A multiplex PCR was run with 60 Vbeta primers and 13 Jbeta primers. Clones were sequenced by immunoSEQ multiplex PCR, and TCRdb holds only the in-frame ones, with some missing. The sample is made up of approximately 82,000 clones, and the top ten hold around 1.6% of it. The specimen sequenced was PBMCs. Receptors were obtained from a woman between 55 and 75 years old in good health and CMV-seronegative.

V and J are TRBV7-8 and TRBJ1-2; 8 bases match TRBD1. The CDR3 has 15 amino acids. Trimming at V came to 2 bases and at J to 1 base, leaving 3 bases not matched to a gene. Per germline, CDR1 SGHVS and CDR2 FQNEAQ. The CDR3 loop reads CASSLRTGNNYGYTF. CDR3 sequence (DNA): TGTGCCAGCAGCTTAAGGACAGGGAATAACTATGGCTACACCTTC. Complete variable domain (other parts from reference TRBV7-8 and TRBJ1-2): GAGVSQSPRYKVAKRGQDVALRCDPISGHVSLFWYQQALGQGPEFLTYFQNEAQLDKSGLPSDRFFAERPEGSVSTLKIQRTQQEDSAVYLCASSLRTGNNYGYTFGSGTRLTVV.

With regard to this clone: One end of the junction does not line up with germline, which may come from a read error. The chain uses TRBV5-1 and TRBJ2-6; a possible D gene is TRBD1 (5 bases). CDR1 is SGHRS, CDR2 YFSETQ, per germline. CDR3 size: 16 residues. DNA of the CDR3: TGCGCCAGCAGCTTGGACGGATCCTCTGGGGCCAACATCCTGACTTTC. This codes for CASSLDGSSGANILTF.

The CDR3 spells CASSFPGQGISEQYF. In nucleotides, the CDR3 is TGTGCCAGCAGCTTCCCGGGACAGGGGATATCCGAGCAGTACTTC. This rearrangement joins TRBV28 to TRBJ2-7; TRBD1 aligns across 10 bases. The V and J ends lost 6 bases and 6 bases, in that order; junction bases with no gene match: 11. The CDR3 is 15 residues long. CDR1 is MDHEN, CDR2 SYDVKM, per germline.

The chain has TRBV9 and TRBJ2-1; D may be TRBD2 (6 bases). Germline assignment: CDR1 SGDLS and CDR2 YYNGEE. Trimming took off 4 bases at V and 2 bases at J, with 16 bases between the two ends. This CDR3 comprises 16 residues. The CDR3 spells CASSQDSGITYNEQFF. DNA of the CDR3: TGTGCCAGCAGCCAAGATAGCGGAATAACCTACAATGAGCAGTTCTTC.

This chain connects TRBV27 to TRBJ1-1; D possibly corresponds to TRBD1 (5 bases). The germline V gene has CDR1 MNHEY and CDR2 SMNVEV (reference sequence). CDR3 length equals 14 residues. Trimming removed 7 bases from V and 1 base from J, with 13 bases in between. CDR3 bases: TGTGCCAGCATCAAGCTCGGGGGGAACACTGAAGCTTTCTTT. It encodes CASIKLGGNTEAFF.

The V call is TRBV28, the J call TRBJ1-4; 9 bases are a match to TRBD1. This CDR3 contains 15 residues. CDR1 is MDHEN, CDR2 SYDVKM, per germline. The ends lost 6 bases at V and 4 bases at J; junction bases unmatched: 6. CDR3 nucleotide sequence: TGTGCCAGCAGCCTCACGGGACAGGGTAATGAAAAACTGTTTTTT. Translated, it gives CASSLTGQGNEKLFF.

This chain connects TRBV11-2 to TRBJ1-2; TRBD1 matches at 8 bases. V shed 5 bases, J shed 5 bases, and the junction held 7 bases outside the gene matches. There are 14 residues in the CDR3. CDR1 is SGHAT, CDR2 FQNNGV, per germline. DNA for the CDR3: TGTGCCAGCAGCCCAGGGGGCAAGGGGTATGGCTACACCTTC. Its translation: CASSPGGKGYGYTF.

The gene calls are TRBV5-5 and TRBJ2-1; D is perhaps TRBD2 (5 bases). The germline V and J ends were trimmed by 0 bases and 9 bases, with 10 bases remaining between them. The CDR3 loop spans 13 amino acids. In germline, CDR1 is SGHKS, CDR2 YYEKEE (reference sequence). CDR3 bases: TGTGCCAGCAGCTTGGAACGGGGAAGTGAGCAGTTCTTC. Translation: CASSLERGSEQFF.

The chain has TRBV6-5 and TRBJ2-1; no reliable D call. From germline, CDR1 is MNHEY and CDR2 SVGAGI. Trimming shortened V by 2 bases and J by 15 bases, and 11 bases separated the two germline ends. The CDR3 length is 11 residues. In nucleotides, the CDR3 is TGTGCCAGCAGTTACGGGCGAAAACTGTTCTTC. This codes for CASSYGRKLFF.

This sequence joins TRBV7-2 and TRBJ1-5, with D unclear. The CDR3 is 14 residues long. Germline lookup yields CDR1 SGHTA and CDR2 FQGNSA. V gave up 1 base and J gave up 7 bases, with 11 bases separating them. The CDR3 nucleotides are TGTGCCAGCAGCTTAGGCGGAGACGGGCAGCCCCAGCATTTT. This encodes CASSLGGDGQPQHF.

The chain carries TRBV28 and TRBJ2-7; 7 bases match TRBD2. Germline V gene lookup returns CDR1 MDHEN and CDR2 SYDVKM. The CDR3 is 12 residues long. V dropped 5 bases and J dropped 5; count of bases not matched to a gene: 3. CDR3 residues: CASSTLAHEQYF. DNA of the CDR3: TGTGCCAGCAGTACACTAGCGCACGAGCAGTACTTC.

V usage is TRBV7-9 and J usage is TRBJ2-7, with 11 bases lining up with TRBD1. Germline lookup yields CDR1 SEHNR and CDR2 FQNEAQ (reference sequence). There are 16 residues in the CDR3. V gave up 3 bases and J gave up 3 bases; unmatched junction bases: 7. The DNA for the CDR3 is TGTGCCAGCAGCTTCCCATCCGGGACAGGGGGCTACGAGCAGTACTTC. It is translated as CASSFPSGTGGYEQYF.

The V and J genes are TRBV19 and TRBJ2-7, with 7 bases fitting TRBD1. From germline, CDR1 is LNHDA and CDR2 SQIVND (reference sequence). The CDR3 length is 13 residues. Losses at the gene ends were 6 bases for V and 2 bases for J; bases not matched to a gene: 4. CDR3 in amino acids: CASSPGTAYEQYF. In DNA, the CDR3 is TGTGCCAGTAGCCCCGGGACAGCCTACGAGCAGTACTTC. Together with reference TRBV19 and TRBJ2-7, the CDR3 gives the full variable domain: DGGITQSPKYLFRKEGQNVTLSCEQNLNHDAMYWYRQDPGQGLRLIYYSQIVNDFQKGDIAEGYSVSREKKESFPLTVTSAQKNPTAFYLCASSPGTAYEQYFGPGTRLTVT.

Of note for this clone: Sequence at one end of the junction differs from germline and may be a read error. The chain links TRBV6-1 to TRBJ2-7; 11 positions match TRBD2. In germline, CDR1 is MNHNS, CDR2 SASEGT. CDR3 length equals 14 residues. CDR3: CASSEYMLAGGQFF. In nucleotides, the CDR3 is TGTGCCAGCAGTGAATACATGCTAGCGGGAGGTCAATTCTTC.

The chain carries TRBV11-2 and TRBJ1-1, with D possibly matching TRBD1 (6 bases). The CDR3 has 15 residues. V was trimmed by 0 bases and J by 11 bases, leaving 19 bases between them. Per the germline V gene, CDR1 is SGHAT and CDR2 is FQNNGV. CDR3 sequence (DNA): TGTGCCAGCAGCTTAGATCGGGGTCAGGGGTCTGGGGCTTTCTTT. Residues: CASSLDRGQGSGAFF.

The chain recombines TRBV19 with TRBJ1-5; D remains ambiguous. The V gene lost 3 bases and the J gene lost 1 base, with 10 bases spanning the gap. CDR1 and CDR2 (germline): LNHDA, SQIVND (reference sequence). The CDR3 is 15 residues long. In DNA, the CDR3 is TGTGCCAGTAGTATCTCCGACAAGAGCAATCAGCCCCAGCATTTT. Its translation is CASSISDKSNQPQHF.

The chain couples TRBV6-6 to TRBJ1-1, with D possibly TRBD1 on 5 matching bases. V gave up 8 bases and J gave up 1 base, with 17 bases separating them. Germline CDR1 MNHNY, CDR2 SVGAGI (reference sequence). This CDR3 is 15 amino acids long. The CDR3 DNA is TGTGCCAGCGCCCCGGTTCAGGGTACGAACACTGAAGCTTTCTTT. Translating gives CASAPVQGTNTEAFF.

The V gene is TRBV4-1, the J gene TRBJ2-7; TRBD1 is a possible D gene (5 bases). This CDR3 contains 14 residues. V lost 7 bases and J lost 6, with 19 bases in between. CDR1 is MGHRA, CDR2 YSYEKL, per germline. In nucleotides, the CDR3 is TGCGCCAGCACCCTTGAAATAGGGGTGGGCGAGCAGTACTTC. Its protein is CASTLEIGVGEQYF.

This chain uses TRBV19 with TRBJ1-5, with 8 bases aligning to TRBD1. The CDR3 is 15 amino acids. The junction had 5 bases not matched to a gene; V was cut back by 3 bases and J by 4 bases. Germline V gene data show CDR1 as LNHDA and CDR2 as SQIVND (reference sequence). CDR3 loop: CASSIDRGQNQPQHF. CDR3 DNA: TGTGCCAGTAGTATTGACAGGGGCCAAAATCAGCCCCAGCATTTT.

V gene TRBV13 combines with J gene TRBJ2-1; 16 bases are shared with TRBD2. Germline V gene lookup returns CDR1 PRHDT and CDR2 FYEKMQ (reference sequence). The CDR3 extends over 18 amino acids. Germline trimming cut 3 bases from V and 0 bases from J; bases unmatched to any gene: 2. In nucleotides, the CDR3 is TGTGCCAGCAGCTTGGGACTAGCGGGAGGGCCCTCCTACAATGAGCAGTTCTTC. This translates into CASSLGLAGGPSYNEQFF.